The rows below give T cell receptor beta chains drawn from one sample of a study of T cell responses to AZD1222 COVID-19 vaccine. The protocol was immunoSEQ multiplex PCR, while the TCRdb copy is restricted to in-frame clones and leaves out a portion. This table has some 140,000 clones, about nine tenths appearing once. The specimen was peripheral blood, collected 28 days after the second AZD1222 dose. The receptors were sampled from an adult who received the AZD1222 COVID-19 vaccine. CDR3s include the opening cysteine and the closing phenylalanine or tryptophan. Each record gives: D gene, clone size, J gene, V gene, CDR3 protein, CDR3 DNA. The D gene is left open where the match is weak. Clone size is shown for a subset of rows, as once, few, many or a class of expanded clone.

d_call: .; clone_size: few; j_call: TRBJ2-7; v_call: TRBV29-1; cdr3_aa: CSVDWGYEQYF; cdr3_nt: TGCAGCGTTGATTGGGGCTACGAGCAGTACTTC
d_call: TRBD2; clone_size: .; j_call: TRBJ2-1; v_call: TRBV6-5; cdr3_aa: CASRPGTSGENEQFF; cdr3_nt: TGTGCCAGCAGGCCCGGGACTAGCGGGGAAAATGAGCAGTTCTTC
d_call: .; clone_size: .; j_call: TRBJ2-4; v_call: TRBV2; cdr3_aa: CASSQQSAIQYF; cdr3_nt: TGTGCCAGCAGCCAGCAGTCGGCCATTCAGTACTTC
d_call: TRBD2; clone_size: .; j_call: TRBJ2-1; v_call: TRBV27; cdr3_aa: CATSRPSGRLHIYNEQFF; cdr3_nt: TGTGCCACATCTAGGCCTAGCGGGAGGCTACACATTTACAATGAGCAGTTCTTC
d_call: .; clone_size: .; j_call: TRBJ1-1; v_call: TRBV5-1; cdr3_aa: CASGREGLTEAFF; cdr3_nt: TGCGCCAGCGGTCGTGAGGGCCTCACTGAAGCTTTCTTT
d_call: .; clone_size: .; j_call: TRBJ2-3; v_call: TRBV6-4; cdr3_aa: CASSDSSLGSTDTQYF; cdr3_nt: TGTGCCAGCAGTGACTCTAGTCTGGGTTCCACAGATACGCAGTATTTT
d_call: TRBD1; clone_size: .; j_call: TRBJ2-7; v_call: TRBV10-3; cdr3_aa: CAIRGGQGAEEQYF; cdr3_nt: TGTGCCATCAGGGGAGGACAGGGGGCAGAGGAGCAGTACTTC
d_call: .; clone_size: .; j_call: TRBJ1-6; v_call: TRBV2; cdr3_aa: CASSPRGVNNSPLHF; cdr3_nt: TGTGCCAGCAGCCCCAGGGGCGTCAATAATTCACCCCTCCACTTT
d_call: .; clone_size: .; j_call: TRBJ1-1; v_call: TRBV6-5; cdr3_aa: CASSYSIAFGAEAFF; cdr3_nt: TGTGCCAGCAGTTACTCGATAGCCTTTGGAGCTGAAGCTTTCTTT
d_call: .; clone_size: .; j_call: TRBJ1-2; v_call: TRBV6-5; cdr3_aa: CASRSQSGTSYTF; cdr3_nt: TGTGCCAGCCGAAGCCAGTCTGGGACTAGCTACACCTTC
d_call: .; clone_size: .; j_call: TRBJ1-4; v_call: TRBV14; cdr3_aa: CASSQDVRGPLFF; cdr3_nt: TGTGCCAGCAGCCAAGATGTACGGGGGCCCCTGTTTTTT
d_call: .; clone_size: .; j_call: TRBJ1-1; v_call: TRBV6-5; cdr3_aa: CASSPPSGGAFF; cdr3_nt: TGTGCCAGCAGTCCCCCCTCTGGGGGAGCTTTCTTT
d_call: TRBD1; clone_size: .; j_call: TRBJ1-1; v_call: TRBV29-1; cdr3_aa: CSVGDSTEAFF; cdr3_nt: TGCAGCGTCGGGGACAGCACTGAAGCTTTCTTT
d_call: TRBD1; clone_size: .; j_call: TRBJ1-5; v_call: TRBV6-2/TRBV6-3; cdr3_aa: CASTPGQGFFRNQPQHF; cdr3_nt: TGTGCCAGCACCCCGGGACAGGGGTTTTTTCGCAATCAGCCCCAGCATTTT
d_call: .; clone_size: .; j_call: TRBJ1-4; v_call: TRBV9; cdr3_aa: CASSVAPSTNEKLFF; cdr3_nt: TGTGCCAGCAGCGTAGCGCCCTCAACTAATGAAAAACTGTTTTTT
d_call: TRBD1; clone_size: .; j_call: TRBJ2-1; v_call: TRBV5-1; cdr3_aa: CASSLDGDSAGNEQFF; cdr3_nt: TGCGCCAGCAGCTTGGATGGGGACAGTGCCGGCAATGAGCAGTTCTTC
d_call: .; clone_size: .; j_call: TRBJ1-3; v_call: TRBV28; cdr3_aa: CASSTGSGNTIYF; cdr3_nt: TGTGCCAGCAGTACAGGCTCTGGAAACACCATATATTTT
d_call: .; clone_size: .; j_call: TRBJ1-2; v_call: TRBV30; cdr3_aa: CAWSFPWGTLDYGYTF; cdr3_nt: TGTGCCTGGAGTTTCCCTTGGGGCACCTTGGACTATGGCTACACCTTC
d_call: .; clone_size: .; j_call: TRBJ2-7; v_call: TRBV5-5; cdr3_aa: CASSFWGGHAYEQYF; cdr3_nt: TGTGCCAGCAGCTTTTGGGGGGGCCACGCCTACGAGCAGTACTTC
d_call: .; clone_size: few; j_call: TRBJ1-1; v_call: TRBV10-3; cdr3_aa: CAISESRGGHMNTEAFF; cdr3_nt: TGTGCCATCAGTGAGTCGCGAGGAGGACACATGAACACTGAAGCTTTCTTT
d_call: .; clone_size: .; j_call: TRBJ1-5; v_call: TRBV12-3/TRBV12-4; cdr3_aa: CASSFGEPQHF; cdr3_nt: TGTGCCAGCAGTTTCGGTGAGCCCCAGCATTTT
d_call: .; clone_size: few; j_call: TRBJ2-7; v_call: TRBV2; cdr3_aa: CASRGHPYEQYF; cdr3_nt: TGTGCCAGCAGGGGTCACCCCTACGAGCAGTACTTC
d_call: .; clone_size: .; j_call: TRBJ1-3; v_call: TRBV2; cdr3_aa: CASIGGHSGNTIYF; cdr3_nt: TGTGCCAGCATCGGGGGGCACTCTGGAAACACCATATATTTT
d_call: .; clone_size: .; j_call: TRBJ1-2; v_call: TRBV3-1/TRBV3-2; cdr3_aa: CASSLINYGYTF; cdr3_nt: TGTGCCAGCAGCCTGATTAACTATGGCTACACCTTC
d_call: .; clone_size: few; j_call: TRBJ2-7; v_call: TRBV18; cdr3_aa: CASSPDNSYEQYF; cdr3_nt: TGTGCCAGCTCACCTGACAACTCCTACGAGCAGTACTTC
d_call: .; clone_size: .; j_call: TRBJ2-4; v_call: TRBV6-1; cdr3_aa: CASSEVGANIQYF; cdr3_nt: TGTGCCAGCAGTGAGGTCGGGGCAAACATTCAGTACTTC
d_call: .; clone_size: few; j_call: TRBJ1-6; v_call: TRBV10-3; cdr3_aa: CAIKDTTGYSPLHF; cdr3_nt: TGTGCCATCAAGGATACTACGGGTTATTCACCCCTCCACTTT
d_call: TRBD1; clone_size: .; j_call: TRBJ2-5; v_call: TRBV14; cdr3_aa: CASSQDRGTGWIETQYF; cdr3_nt: TGTGCCAGCAGCCAAGATCGAGGGACAGGGTGGATAGAGACCCAGTACTTC
d_call: .; clone_size: .; j_call: TRBJ1-2; v_call: TRBV7-9; cdr3_aa: CASSTTPNYGYTF; cdr3_nt: TGTGCCAGCAGCACGACACCAAACTATGGCTACACCTTC
d_call: .; clone_size: many; j_call: TRBJ1-2; v_call: TRBV29-1; cdr3_aa: CSVAHSLEYGYTF; cdr3_nt: TGCAGCGTGGCCCACAGCCTGGAGTATGGCTACACCTTC
d_call: .; clone_size: once; j_call: TRBJ1-2; v_call: TRBV12-3/TRBV12-4; cdr3_aa: CASGPGGRGGYTF; cdr3_nt: TGTGCCAGCGGCCCGGGGGGTAGGGGTGGCTACACCTTC
d_call: TRBD1; clone_size: .; j_call: TRBJ1-2; v_call: TRBV6-5; cdr3_aa: CASSYSYQGTVYGYTF; cdr3_nt: TGTGCCAGCAGTTACTCATACCAGGGGACAGTCTATGGCTACACCTTC
d_call: .; clone_size: .; j_call: TRBJ1-1; v_call: TRBV5-4; cdr3_aa: CASAGRGFTEAFF; cdr3_nt: TGTGCCAGCGCCGGGCGAGGTTTCACTGAAGCTTTCTTT
d_call: TRBD2; clone_size: once; j_call: TRBJ2-3; v_call: TRBV6-6; cdr3_aa: CASSYRSGRAADTQYF; cdr3_nt: TGTGCCAGCAGTTACCGGAGCGGGAGGGCTGCAGATACGCAGTATTTT
d_call: TRBD2; clone_size: .; j_call: TRBJ2-1; v_call: TRBV23-1; cdr3_aa: CASSHPGLAADNEQFF; cdr3_nt: TGCGCCAGCAGTCACCCGGGACTAGCGGCGGACAATGAGCAGTTCTTC
d_call: .; clone_size: .; j_call: TRBJ2-3; v_call: TRBV7-2; cdr3_aa: CASSLRVSTDTQYF; cdr3_nt: TGTGCCAGCAGCTTGCGCGTAAGCACAGATACGCAGTATTTT
d_call: .; clone_size: .; j_call: TRBJ1-5; v_call: TRBV6-5; cdr3_aa: CASSSRGGSMDQPQHF; cdr3_nt: TGTGCCAGCAGTTCCCGGGGGGGGAGTATGGATCAGCCCCAGCATTTT
d_call: .; clone_size: .; j_call: TRBJ1-2; v_call: TRBV5-6; cdr3_aa: CASSFSGRNYGYTF; cdr3_nt: TGTGCCAGCAGCTTCTCCGGACGGAACTATGGCTACACCTTC
d_call: .; clone_size: few; j_call: TRBJ1-2; v_call: TRBV19; cdr3_aa: CASSIAAANYGYTF; cdr3_nt: TGTGCCAGTAGTATAGCAGCAGCGAACTATGGCTACACCTTC
d_call: .; clone_size: .; j_call: TRBJ1-5; v_call: TRBV4-1; cdr3_aa: CASSQDSAWGVVPQHF; cdr3_nt: TGCGCCAGCAGCCAAGATTCGGCGTGGGGAGTAGTTCCCCAGCATTTT
d_call: TRBD1; clone_size: .; j_call: TRBJ1-1; v_call: TRBV2; cdr3_aa: CASSALRPGTGGRAFF; cdr3_nt: TGTGCCAGCAGTGCCCTACGTCCCGGGACAGGGGGCAGAGCTTTCTTT
d_call: TRBD1; clone_size: .; j_call: TRBJ2-4; v_call: TRBV23-1; cdr3_aa: CASSQSRADRGSDIQYF; cdr3_nt: TGCGCCAGCAGTCAATCCCGCGCGGACAGGGGCTCGGACATTCAGTACTTC
d_call: TRBD2; clone_size: .; j_call: TRBJ2-1; v_call: TRBV11-3; cdr3_aa: CASSPGLAGGSYNEQFF; cdr3_nt: TGTGCCAGCAGCCCGGGACTAGCGGGGGGTTCCTACAATGAGCAGTTCTTC
d_call: .; clone_size: .; j_call: TRBJ1-3; v_call: TRBV7-2; cdr3_aa: CASSSDGAGNTIYF; cdr3_nt: TGTGCCAGCAGCTCGGACGGAGCTGGAAACACCATATATTTT
d_call: .; clone_size: .; j_call: TRBJ1-4; v_call: TRBV18; cdr3_aa: CASSPLAFEKLFF; cdr3_nt: TGTGCCAGCTCACCACTGGCATTTGAAAAACTGTTTTTT
d_call: .; clone_size: .; j_call: TRBJ1-2; v_call: TRBV27; cdr3_aa: CASSLGVGGGGYTF; cdr3_nt: TGTGCCAGCAGCTTAGGTGTTGGGGGTGGCGGCTACACCTTC